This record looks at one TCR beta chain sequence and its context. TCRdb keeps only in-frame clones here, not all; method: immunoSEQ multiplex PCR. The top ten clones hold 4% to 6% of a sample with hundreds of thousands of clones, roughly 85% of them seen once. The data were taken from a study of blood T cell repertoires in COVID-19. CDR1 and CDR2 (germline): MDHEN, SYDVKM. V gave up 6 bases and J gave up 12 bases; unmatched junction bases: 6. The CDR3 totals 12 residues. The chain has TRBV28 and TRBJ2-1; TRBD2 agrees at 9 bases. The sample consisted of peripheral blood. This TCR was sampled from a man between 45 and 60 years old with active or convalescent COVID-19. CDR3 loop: CASRQLAGSQFF. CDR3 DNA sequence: TGTGCCAGCAGGCAACTAGCGGGTTCGCAGTTCTTC.